What follows are 8 T cell receptor beta chains derived from one specimen sequenced in a study of regulatory T cells in long-lasting Graves disease. Time point noted: persistent/refractory GD, antithyroid drugs over 5 years with positive TRAb. The TCR library was made from RNA extracted from PBMCs. Construction of TCR beta libraries relied on iRepertoire HTBI primers and on Arm-PCR targeting CDR3 regions. One entry per CDR3 protein, called by TCRdb with MiXCR from the multiplex PCR reads. The sample shows some 420,000 distinct CDR3 sequences, approximately 23% of them seen only once. The material was peripheral blood mononuclear cells (PBMCs), obtained when the disease was refractory, from a patient treated with antithyroid drugs. The receptors stem from a female donor with Graves disease.

The chain couples TRBV20-1 to TRBJ2-3; D is perhaps TRBD1 (6 bases). Germline V CDR1 and CDR2: DFQATT, SNEGSKA (reference sequence). Trimming shortened V by 8 bases and J by 1 base, and 13 bases separated the two germline ends. This CDR3 has 13 amino acids. The chain's CDR3 is CSQRQAGTDTQYF. For the CDR3, the DNA is TGCAGTCAAAGACAGGCGGGCACAGATACGCAGTATTTT.

This clonotype was seen only a few times. The rearrangement links TRBV10-3 to TRBJ2-3; TRBD2 matches at 8 bases. Germline V gives CDR1 ENHRY, CDR2 SYGVKD. This CDR3 spans 15 amino acids. Unmatched junction bases numbered 5, after V lost 5 bases and J lost 1 base. CDR3 sequence reads: CAISLSTSGTDTQYF. The CDR3 region has the DNA TGTGCCATCAGTCTGTCGACTAGCGGCACAGATACGCAGTATTTT.

J is TRBJ1-6 and V is TRBV9; 7 nucleotides line up with TRBD1. V lost 0 bases and J lost 9; bases outside the gene matches: 3. The CDR3 runs to 14 residues. In germline, CDR1 is SGDLS, CDR2 YYNGEE. CDR3 amino acids: CASSVGQGVSPLHF. CDR3 in DNA: TGTGCCAGCAGCGTAGGACAGGGTGTTTCACCCCTCCACTTT.

This clonotype has ten or more counts. The CDR3 DNA follows: TGTGCCAGCAGTTTGTATCGCAGTCAAGAGACCCAGTACTTC. Its protein product is CASSLYRSQETQYF. The chain is built from TRBV28 and TRBJ2-5; D call uncertain. V shed 3 bases and J shed 2 bases, with 10 bases lying between them. CDR3 length equals 14 residues. CDR1 MDHEN and CDR2 SYDVKM come from the germline V gene.

Turning to this clonotype: The missing conserved phenylalanine or tryptophan at the end of this CDR3 makes a read error likely. It is unclear where the CDR3 begins or ends on the DNA, so no DNA is shown, and the CDR3 is as TCRdb lists it. This chain connects TRBV11-2 to TRBJ2-4; the D call of TRBD1 is as the table states it, not checked on the DNA. From its first to its last residue, the CDR3 has 16 amino acids. CDR1 is SGHAT, CDR2 FQNNGV, per germline. Here the CDR3 reads CASSSGILRGEQYFGP.

The chain joins TRBV14 to TRBJ1-1, with a tentative D call TRBD1 (5 bases). V gave up 5 bases and J gave up 3 bases, with 10 bases separating them. This CDR3 contains 13 residues. Germline-derived CDR1 and CDR2 are SGHDN and FVKESK. CDR3 in DNA: TGTGCCAGCAGCGCACAGGTGTACACTGAAGCTTTCTTT. Protein sequence: CASSAQVYTEAFF.

This clonotype showed up just a few times. This rearrangement joins TRBV11-3 to TRBJ2-1, with 8 bases identical to TRBD1. The V segment lost 4 bases and the J segment 5 bases; nucleotides outside the gene matches: 1. The CDR3 is 13 residues long. Germline V lookup: CDR1 SGHNT, CDR2 YENEEA. In DNA form, the CDR3 reads TGTGCCAGCAGCTCGGACAGGGACAATGAGCAGTTCTTC. It yields the protein CASSSDRDNEQFF.

This clonotype showed up many times. The genes are TRBV19 and TRBJ2-5; D ambiguous. The V gene's germline CDR1 is LNHDA and CDR2 SQIVND (reference sequence). The ends were cut back, 3 bases at V and 2 bases at J, with 7 bases in the middle. CDR3 length: 13 amino acids. The CDR3 DNA reads as TGTGCCAGTAGTATGATCAGACAAGAGACCCAGTACTTC. It is translated as CASSMIRQETQYF.